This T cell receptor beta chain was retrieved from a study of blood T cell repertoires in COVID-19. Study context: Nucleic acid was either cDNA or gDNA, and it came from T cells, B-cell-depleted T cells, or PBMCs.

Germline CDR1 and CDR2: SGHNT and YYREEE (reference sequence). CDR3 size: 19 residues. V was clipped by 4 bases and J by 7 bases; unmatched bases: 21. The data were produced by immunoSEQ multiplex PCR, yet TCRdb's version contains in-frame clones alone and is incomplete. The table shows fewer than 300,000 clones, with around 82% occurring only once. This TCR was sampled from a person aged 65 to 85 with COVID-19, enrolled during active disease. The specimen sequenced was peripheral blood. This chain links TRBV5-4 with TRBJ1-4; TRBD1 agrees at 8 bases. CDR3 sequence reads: CASSTGRQGIASSGEKLFF. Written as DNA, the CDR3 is TGTGCCAGCAGCACCGGGCGACAGGGGATTGCCTCTTCGGGTGAAAAACTGTTTTTT.